This entry lists 30 T cell receptor beta chains sequenced from one sample in a study of blood T cell repertoires in COVID-19. Profiled with immunoSEQ multiplex PCR; TCRdb holds only in-frame clones, not every one. The table shows some 120,000 clones, with almost 80% occurring only once. The sequencing sample was made of peripheral blood. These receptors were collected from a human donor in a cohort sampled during active COVID-19.

J is TRBJ2-3 and V is TRBV6-4; weak D call: TRBD2 (5 bases). The V end lost 4 bases, the J end lost 3 bases, and 8 bases lay between the germline ends. The CDR3 has 13 residues. Germline CDR1 MRHNA, CDR2 SNTAGT. The DNA for the CDR3 is TGTGCCAGCAGTGCCGAGGGAACAGATACGCAGTATTTT. This sequence encodes CASSAEGTDTQYF.

The chain recombines TRBV6-2 or TRBV6-3 with TRBJ2-4; weak D call: TRBD1 (6 bases). V was shortened by 2 bases and J by 6 bases, with 11 bases between the two germline ends. This CDR3 contains 14 residues. Germline assignment: CDR1 MNHEY and CDR2 SVGEGT. CDR3 loop: CASSYAGASNIQYF. The CDR3 bases are TGTGCCAGCAGTTACGCAGGGGCGTCAAACATTCAGTACTTC.

J is TRBJ2-3 and V is TRBV6-6; D gene ambiguous. The CDR3 length is 15 residues. Germline V CDR1 and CDR2: MNHNY, SVGAGI (reference sequence). Trimming removed 6 bases from V and 0 bases from J, with 13 bases in between. CDR3 in amino acids: CASSSPTESTDTQYF. The DNA of the CDR3 is TGTGCCAGCAGCTCCCCCACTGAGAGCACAGATACGCAGTATTTT.

The chain joins TRBV28 to TRBJ2-7, with unresolved D. In germline, CDR1 is MDHEN, CDR2 SYDVKM. Trimming removed 3 bases from V and 4 bases from J, with 7 bases in between. There are 12 residues in the CDR3. The chain's CDR3 is CASSFPLYEQYF. The DNA for the CDR3 is TGTGCCAGCAGTTTCCCCCTTTACGAGCAGTACTTC. Complete variable domain (other parts from reference TRBV28 and TRBJ2-7): DVKVTQSSRYLVKRTGEKVFLECVQDMDHENMFWYRQDPGLGLRLIYFSYDVKMKEKGDIPEGYSVSREKKERFSLILESASTNQTSMYLCASSFPLYEQYFGPGTRLTVT.

The J gene is TRBJ2-7, the V gene TRBV7-8, with D possibly being TRBD2 (7 bases). The CDR3 extends over 15 amino acids. Germline V CDR1 and CDR2: SGHVS, FQNEAQ. Trimming took off 1 base at V and 1 base at J, with 11 bases between the two ends. CDR3 region: CASSLGGGRSYEQYF. The CDR3 nucleotides are TGTGCCAGCAGCTTAGGGGGGGGCCGGTCCTACGAGCAGTACTTC.

The chain joins TRBV6-5 to TRBJ1-5; D gene ambiguous. The CDR3 loop spans 14 amino acids. With 4 bases removed from V and 4 bases from J, the gap between germline ends came to 11 bases. Per germline, CDR1 MNHEY and CDR2 SVGAGI. The CDR3 DNA reads as TGTGCCAGCAGTTTCAACAGTGGGAATCAGCCCCAGCATTTT. Protein product: CASSFNSGNQPQHF.

The chain links TRBV7-8 to TRBJ2-5; D is undetermined. The CDR3 totals 12 residues. V dropped 5 bases and J dropped 4 bases, with 8 bases sitting between them. Germline V gene lookup returns CDR1 SGHVS and CDR2 FQNEAQ. The CDR3 DNA reads as TGTGCCAGCAGCCACGGTGGAGAGACCCAGTACTTC. This translates into CASSHGGETQYF. Full variable domain (rest looked up from reference TRBV7-8 and TRBJ2-5): GAGVSQSPRYKVAKRGQDVALRCDPISGHVSLFWYQQALGQGPEFLTYFQNEAQLDKSGLPSDRFFAERPEGSVSTLKIQRTQQEDSAVYLCASSHGGETQYFGPGTRLLVL.

The J gene is TRBJ2-2, the V gene TRBV19; D remains unclear. Germline CDR1 LNHDA, CDR2 SQIVND (reference sequence). V lost 8 bases and J 1 base, leaving 2 bases between the germline ends. The CDR3 contains 11 residues. This chain's CDR3 is CASRNTGELFF. The CDR3 coding sequence is TGTGCCAGTCGGAACACCGGGGAGCTGTTTTTT.

V is TRBV27 and J is TRBJ2-3; TRBD2 agrees at 7 bases. The CDR3 length is 17 residues. The germline V gene has CDR1 MNHEY and CDR2 SMNVEV (reference sequence). With V trimmed by 4 bases and J by 2 bases, 12 bases remained unmatched. CDR3 sequence reads: CASSSQAGQIVTDTQYF. DNA for the CDR3: TGTGCCAGCAGTTCCCAAGCGGGGCAAATAGTCACAGATACGCAGTATTTT.

The chain links TRBV18 to TRBJ2-3; 8 bases align to TRBD1. Trimming cost V 3 bases and J 2 bases; bases outside gene matches: 1. CDR1 is KGHSH and CDR2 is LQKENI in the germline V gene. There are 14 residues in the CDR3. CDR3 DNA sequence: TGTGCCAGCTCACCGACAGGGGCCACAGATACGCAGTATTTT. Its protein is CASSPTGATDTQYF.

CDR3 loop: CASASHRGNEKLFF. Written as DNA, the CDR3 is TGTGCCAGCGCCTCTCACAGGGGAAATGAAAAACTGTTTTTT. V is TRBV4-2 and J is TRBJ1-4; 7 positions agree with TRBD1. Per the germline V gene, CDR1 is LGHNA and CDR2 is YNFKEQ. The CDR3 is 14 residues long. Trimming removed 8 bases from V and 5 bases from J; junction bases left unmatched: 8.

This clone was counted once. The V call is TRBV7-8, the J call TRBJ1-6; possibly TRBD1 for D (5 bases). This CDR3 has 18 residues. V was trimmed by 5 bases and J by 0 bases, leaving 17 bases between them. Germline loops: CDR1 SGHVS, CDR2 FQNEAQ. CDR3 nucleotide sequence: TGTGCCAGCAGCCCCCCCCAGGGCACGAGCTCCTATAATTCACCCCTCCACTTT. It is translated as CASSPPQGTSSYNSPLHF.

This chain links TRBV30 with TRBJ1-2; 9 bases are a match to TRBD1. Per the germline V gene, CDR1 is GTSNPN and CDR2 is SVGIG (reference sequence). The ends lost 4 bases at V and 8 bases at J; junction bases unmatched: 8. The CDR3 loop spans 13 amino acids. CDR3 DNA sequence: TGTGCCTGGATGCCGACAGGGGGGAGAGGCTACACCTTC. It is translated as CAWMPTGGRGYTF.

The genes are TRBV27 and TRBJ2-5; TRBD1 matches 9 bases. From germline, CDR1 is MNHEY and CDR2 SMNVEV (reference sequence). V lost 9 bases and J lost 2; bases outside the gene matches: 7. There are 14 residues in the CDR3. The CDR3 sequence: CASRTGVGQETQYF. CDR3 nucleotides: TGTGCCAGTCGGACAGGGGTGGGGCAAGAGACCCAGTACTTC.

A single count supports this clone. The rearrangement joins TRBV6-2 or TRBV6-3 to TRBJ2-3; TRBD2 aligns across 8 bases. This CDR3 comprises 13 residues. In germline, CDR1 is MNHEY, CDR2 SVGEGT. After removal of 4 bases from V and 6 bases from J, the junction contained 3 bases not matched to a gene. CDR3 amino acids: CASSLAGTDTQYF. CDR3 in DNA: TGTGCCAGCAGTTTAGCGGGAACGGATACGCAGTATTTT.

The chain has TRBV28 and TRBJ1-4; tentatively, D is TRBD1 (6 bases). Germline assignment: CDR1 MDHEN and CDR2 SYDVKM. This CDR3 contains 13 residues. Trimming shortened V by 6 bases and J by 14 bases, and 19 bases separated the two germline ends. The chain's CDR3 is CASRPIGVQGLFF. The CDR3 coding sequence is TGTGCCAGCAGGCCAATCGGGGTCCAGGGGCTGTTTTTT. The full variable domain, rest sourced from reference TRBV28 and TRBJ1-4, is DVKVTQSSRYLVKRTGEKVFLECVQDMDHENMFWYRQDPGLGLRLIYFSYDVKMKEKGDIPEGYSVSREKKERFSLILESASTNQTSMYLCASRPIGVQGLFFGSGTQLSVL.

V and J are TRBV7-2 and TRBJ1-2, with D uncertain. Germline-derived CDR1 and CDR2 are SGHTA and FQGNSA. V was trimmed by 1 base and J by 0 bases, leaving 12 bases between them. The length of the CDR3 is 16 residues. The CDR3 nucleotides read TGTGCCAGCAGCTTAGTGGGCCCCACGCCTAACTATGGCTACACCTTC. As protein: CASSLVGPTPNYGYTF.

In nucleotides, the CDR3 is TGTGCCAGTAGCCAACAAGAGACCCAGTACTTC. This sequence encodes CASSQQETQYF. The chain couples TRBV19 to TRBJ2-5; D ambiguous. Trimming pared 6 bases from V and 2 bases from J, leaving 4 bases between. Germline V gene lookup returns CDR1 LNHDA and CDR2 SQIVND (reference sequence). The CDR3 totals 11 residues.

The table lists this clone with a few counts. V is TRBV19 and J is TRBJ2-5, with TRBD2 matching over 14 bases. Germline V lookup: CDR1 LNHDA, CDR2 SQIVND (reference sequence). CDR3 size: 18 residues. V dropped 1 base and J dropped 2; count of bases not matched to a gene: 6. The CDR3 region has the DNA TGTGCCAGTAGTATAGGACTAGCGGGGGGGCTGTGGCAAGAGACCCAGTACTTC. This encodes CASSIGLAGGLWQETQYF.

The chain couples TRBV28 to TRBJ2-4; weak D call: TRBD1 (6 bases). CDR1 and CDR2 from the germline V gene are MDHEN and SYDVKM. V was shortened by 6 bases and J by 0 bases, with 15 bases between the two germline ends. The CDR3 is made up of 16 amino acids. DNA for the CDR3: TGTGCCAGCAGCTTACAGGGCGCCCTAGCCAAAAACATTCAGTACTTC. It yields the protein CASSLQGALAKNIQYF. Together with reference TRBV28 and TRBJ2-4, the CDR3 gives the full variable domain: DVKVTQSSRYLVKRTGEKVFLECVQDMDHENMFWYRQDPGLGLRLIYFSYDVKMKEKGDIPEGYSVSREKKERFSLILESASTNQTSMYLCASSLQGALAKNIQYFGAGTRLSVL.

This rearrangement joins TRBV7-8 to TRBJ2-3, with 10 bases that match TRBD2. CDR3 length: 20 amino acids. J was trimmed by 0 bases and V by 5 bases; bases with no gene match: 17. Germline lookup yields CDR1 SGHVS and CDR2 FQNEAQ. The CDR3 sequence: CASSITTLAGRTRSTDTQYF. In nucleotides, the CDR3 is TGTGCCAGCAGCATCACCACACTAGCGGGGAGGACCAGAAGCACAGATACGCAGTATTTT.

The V gene is TRBV7-8, the J gene TRBJ1-4; D might be TRBD1 (6 bases). CDR1 is SGHVS and CDR2 is FQNEAQ in the germline V gene. V lost 2 bases to trimming and J lost 0 bases, with 16 bases between them. The CDR3 loop spans 18 amino acids. The CDR3 spells CASSLRRTVSSTNEKLFF. The CDR3 nucleotides are TGTGCCAGCAGCTTACGACGGACAGTTTCTTCAACTAATGAAAAACTGTTTTTT. The full variable domain, rest sourced from reference TRBV7-8 and TRBJ1-4, is GAGVSQSPRYKVAKRGQDVALRCDPISGHVSLFWYQQALGQGPEFLTYFQNEAQLDKSGLPSDRFFAERPEGSVSTLKIQRTQQEDSAVYLCASSLRRTVSSTNEKLFFGSGTQLSVL.

This chain links TRBV29-1 with TRBJ2-7; 12 nucleotides match TRBD2. The CDR3 has 15 amino acids. V gave up 3 bases and J gave up 6 bases; unmatched junction bases: 9. The germline CDR1 and CDR2 sequences are SQVTM and ANQGSEA. The CDR3 DNA is TGCAGCGTTGATTCGACTAGCGGGAGTCTTGGCGAGCAGTACTTC. Translated: CSVDSTSGSLGEQYF.

In nucleotides, the CDR3 is TGCGCCAGCAGCGTCGGGACTAGCGGGGGTGGGGAGCAGTTCTTC. Translated, it gives CASSVGTSGGGEQFF. The genes are TRBV5-1 and TRBJ2-1; 14 bases line up with TRBD2. Germline CDR1 SGHRS, CDR2 YFSETQ. This CDR3 has 15 amino acids. V was pared by 4 bases and J by 10 bases, with 7 bases of the junction left unmatched.

Only one count was recorded for this clone. The rearrangement links TRBV7-6 to TRBJ1-1, with D perhaps matching TRBD1 (5 bases). This CDR3 contains 15 residues. CDR1 and CDR2 from the germline V gene are SGHVS and FNYEAQ. With 4 bases removed from V and 4 bases from J, the gap between germline ends came to 16 bases. In nucleotides, the CDR3 is TGTGCCAGCAGCTCCCTCATCGCAGGGCCCACTGAAGCTTTCTTT. It is translated as CASSSLIAGPTEAFF.

The chain recombines TRBV6-1 with TRBJ2-7; TRBD1 agrees at 9 bases. This CDR3 is built from 14 residues. The V gene end was trimmed by 3 bases and the J gene end by 0 bases; junction bases not matched to a gene: 0. The V gene's germline CDR1 is MNHNS and CDR2 SASEGT. CDR3 nucleotide sequence: TGTGCCAGCAGTGAGGGACAGGGCTCCTACGAGCAGTACTTC. It yields the protein CASSEGQGSYEQYF.

In this sample, this clone turned up once. The V call is TRBV6-6, the J call TRBJ1-2; 7 nucleotides align to TRBD1. Trimming removed 3 bases from V and 2 bases from J; junction bases left unmatched: 3. Germline V gives CDR1 MNHNY, CDR2 SVGAGI (reference sequence). This CDR3 is built from 14 residues. The CDR3 spells CASSYPGQNYGYTF. CDR3 in DNA: TGTGCCAGCAGTTATCCGGGACAGAACTATGGCTACACCTTC.

The CDR3 spells CASSQEEGRGGYTF. CDR3 DNA: TGCGCCAGCAGCCAAGAGGAGGGGCGGGGAGGCTACACCTTC. The chain combines TRBV4-3 with TRBJ1-2; a possible D gene is TRBD1 (5 bases). In germline, CDR1 is LGHNA, CDR2 YSLEER. The CDR3 is 14 amino acids. V shed 0 bases and J shed 8 bases, with 13 bases lying between them.

This clone came up many times. V usage is TRBV30 and J usage is TRBJ1-2; D ambiguous. This CDR3 contains 14 residues. CDR1 and CDR2 (germline): GTSNPN, SVGIG (reference sequence). Trimming took 1 base from V and 4 from J, leaving 13 bases between them. The CDR3: CAWSGGILGYGYTF. Written as DNA, the CDR3 is TGTGCCTGGAGTGGAGGGATCTTGGGCTATGGCTACACCTTC.

The chain carries TRBV27 and TRBJ1-1; D might be TRBD1 (6 bases). The V end lost 3 bases, the J end lost 4 bases, and 15 bases lay between the germline ends. Germline V gene sequence: CDR1 MNHEY, CDR2 SMNVEV (reference sequence). The CDR3 runs 15 residues. DNA of the CDR3: TGTGCCAGCAGTTTCCTCAGGGGCGTCATCACTGAAGCTTTCTTT. This codes for CASSFLRGVITEAFF.